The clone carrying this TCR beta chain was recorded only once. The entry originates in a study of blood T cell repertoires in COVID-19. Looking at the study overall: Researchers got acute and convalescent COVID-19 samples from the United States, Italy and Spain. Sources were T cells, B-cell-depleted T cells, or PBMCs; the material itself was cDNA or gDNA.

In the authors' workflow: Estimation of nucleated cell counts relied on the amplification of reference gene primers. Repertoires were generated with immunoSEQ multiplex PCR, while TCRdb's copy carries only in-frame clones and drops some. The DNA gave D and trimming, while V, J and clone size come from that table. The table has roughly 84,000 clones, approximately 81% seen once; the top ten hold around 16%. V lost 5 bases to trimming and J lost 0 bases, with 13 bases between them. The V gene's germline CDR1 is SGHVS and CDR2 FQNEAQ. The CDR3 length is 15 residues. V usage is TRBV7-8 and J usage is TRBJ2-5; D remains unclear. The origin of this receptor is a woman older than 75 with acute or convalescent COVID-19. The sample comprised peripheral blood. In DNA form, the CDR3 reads TGTGCCAGCAGCGGCTCTGCTGCTGACCAAGAGACCCAGTACTTC. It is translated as CASSGSAADQETQYF. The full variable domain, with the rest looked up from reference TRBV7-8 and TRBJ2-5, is GAGVSQSPRYKVAKRGQDVALRCDPISGHVSLFWYQQALGQGPEFLTYFQNEAQLDKSGLPSDRFFAERPEGSVSTLKIQRTQQEDSAVYLCASSGSAADQETQYFGPGTRLLVL.